Following are 7 T cell receptor beta chains from one sample sequenced in a study of T cells in Graves' hyperthyroidism and ophthalmopathy. Amplified regions were TCR beta CDR3 sequences from RNA transcripts. HTBI primers were employed in a first-round RT-PCR of the TCR CDR3. TCRdb re-derived calls from the multiplex PCR reads in MiXCR, one entry per CDR3 protein. The repertoire includes under 400,000 distinct CDR3 sequences, over 11% of them detected once, and roughly 11% sits in the top ten. The specimen was blood. These receptors were collected from a woman in her sixties with Graves' hyperthyroidism.

This clonotype was observed at least ten times. The genes are TRBV6-2 or TRBV6-3 and TRBJ1-1; D may be TRBD1 (6 bases). The CDR3 sequence is 14 residues long. The V end was cut by 7 bases, the J end by 4 bases, with 16 bases between. Germline values: CDR1 MNHEY, CDR2 SVGEGT. CDR3 bases: TGTGCCAGCACCTACCAGGGGTCTGGCACTGAAGCTTTCTTT. This gives the protein CASTYQGSGTEAFF.

This clonotype has a handful of counts. This may be a read error: a much more frequent sequence differs by one nucleotide. The chain links TRBV3-1 to TRBJ2-2, with D unclear. Germline V gene lookup returns CDR1 LGHDT and CDR2 YNNKEL (reference sequence). The CDR3 is 13 residues long. The CDR3 coding sequence is TGTGTCAGCAGCCAAGGTATCGAGGGGGAGCTGTTTTTT. Translating it yields CVSSQGIEGELFF.

Comment on this clonotype: This is likely a read error, given that the CDR3 carries no conserved phenylalanine or tryptophan at its end. The rearrangement uses TRBV6-1 and TRBJ2-2; 8 bases are a match to TRBD1. In germline, CDR1 is MNHNS, CDR2 SASEGT. The J segment lost 1 base and the V segment lost 7 bases, leaving 8 bases of the junction unmatched. The CDR3 spans 16 residues. CDR3 amino acids: CASTPRDRRNTGELFS. CDR3 nucleotides: TGTGCCAGCACCCCTAGGGACAGGAGGAACACCGGGGAGCTGTTTTCT.

This clonotype was counted at least ten times. The gene calls are TRBV11-2 and TRBJ2-3; no clear D. Germline V gene data show CDR1 as SGHAT and CDR2 as FQNNGV. The length of the CDR3 is 14 residues. V lost 0 bases, J lost 0 bases, and 4 bases lay in between. The chain's CDR3 is CASSLDDSTDTQYF. The CDR3 nucleotides read TGTGCCAGCAGCTTAGACGACAGCACAGATACGCAGTATTTT.

This clonotype was seen at least ten times. This chain links TRBV6-1 with TRBJ1-2; a weak D match, TRBD1 (5 bases). Germline-derived CDR1 and CDR2 are MNHNS and SASEGT. The CDR3 sequence is 16 residues long. Trimming took off 2 bases at V and 7 bases at J, with 20 bases between the two ends. The CDR3 DNA reads TGTGCCAGCAGTGAACGGTTCGCGGAAGGGGACCCTGGCTACACCTTC. Amino acids: CASSERFAEGDPGYTF.

This clonotype has a count of ten or more. The genes are TRBV28 and TRBJ2-3; D unresolved. V lost 5 bases and J lost 1, with 13 bases in between. The germline V gene encodes CDR1 MDHEN and CDR2 SYDVKM. This CDR3 has 15 amino acids. CDR3 nucleotide sequence: TGTGCCAGCAGTATGACGGTCCATGGCACAGATACGCAGTATTTT. Its translation is CASSMTVHGTDTQYF.

This chain joins TRBV5-1 and TRBJ2-2; 12 nucleotides line up with TRBD2. Germline CDR1 and CDR2: SGHRS and YFSETQ. CDR3 length equals 15 residues. J was trimmed by 5 bases and V by 4 bases; bases with no gene match: 3. CDR3: CASSRLAGETGELFF. CDR3 nucleotides: TGCGCCAGCAGCCGACTAGCGGGAGAGACCGGGGAGCTGTTTTTT.